Following are 11 T cell receptor beta chains from one sample sequenced in a study of control samples from healthy donors and cancer patients. TCRdb's copy holds only in-frame clones and misses some; the assay was immunoSEQ multiplex PCR. The sample shows 35,000 to 50,000 clones, around 78% of them seen only once. Sequencing used blood. The receptor set was obtained from a man aged 60 to 69 in good health.

This clone was observed at least ten times. CDR3 sequence: CASSVGNSQETQYF. The CDR3 coding sequence is TGTGCCAGCAGCGTAGGTAATAGCCAAGAGACCCAGTACTTC. The chain employs TRBV9 and TRBJ2-5, with D uncertain. The V and J ends lost 0 bases and 1 base respectively, with 7 bases between them. CDR1 is SGDLS, CDR2 YYNGEE, per germline. The CDR3 is 14 residues long.

This chain joins TRBV5-1 and TRBJ1-6; D unclear. CDR1 and CDR2 (germline): SGHRS, YFSETQ. V lost 4 bases and J 0 bases, leaving 14 bases between the germline ends. The CDR3 spans 17 residues. The CDR3 spells CASSRQTLNSYNSPLHF. The CDR3 DNA reads TGCGCCAGCAGCAGGCAGACCCTCAACTCCTATAATTCACCCCTCCACTTT.

V and J are TRBV20-1 and TRBJ1-3; D is undetermined. Between the trimmed V and J ends, which lost 3 bases and 1 base, there was a span of 13 bases. Germline CDR1 and CDR2: DFQATT and SNEGSKA (reference sequence). This CDR3 contains 15 residues. The CDR3 here is CSASGPTRSGNTIYF. CDR3 sequence (DNA): TGCAGTGCTAGTGGGCCGACGAGATCTGGAAACACCATATATTTT.

This chain links TRBV7-2 with TRBJ2-7; 7 bases are a match to TRBD1. The V and J ends lost 4 bases and 0 bases, in that order; junction bases with no gene match: 12. The CDR3 sequence is 17 residues long. CDR1 is SGHTA and CDR2 is FQGNSA in the germline V gene. CDR3 bases: TGTGCCAGCAGCTCAAGACAGGGTGGATTTGGCTCCTACGAGCAGTACTTC. Protein: CASSSRQGGFGSYEQYF.

This sequence joins TRBV28 and TRBJ1-2; no definite D call. Germline lookup yields CDR1 MDHEN and CDR2 SYDVKM. The CDR3 sequence is 15 residues long. Trimming removed 1 base from V and 5 bases from J, with 14 bases in between. CDR3 amino acids: CASSLSGTRSYGYTF. The CDR3 nucleotides are TGTGCCAGCAGTTTATCCGGCACCCGGTCATATGGCTACACCTTC.

This chain uses TRBV18 with TRBJ1-6; 7 nucleotides align to TRBD1. There are 15 residues in the CDR3. Trimming took 3 bases from V and 5 from J; bases not matched to a gene: 4. Germline V gene data show CDR1 as KGHSH and CDR2 as LQKENI. CDR3 sequence (DNA): TGTGCCAGCTCACCGGGACAGAGAGATAATTCACCCCTCCACTTT. Translating it yields CASSPGQRDNSPLHF.

This chain connects TRBV7-9 to TRBJ1-1, with TRBD1 as a possible D gene (6 bases). The CDR3 runs to 14 residues. CDR1 is SEHNR, CDR2 FQNEAQ, per germline (reference sequence). V was cut by 6 bases and J by 4 bases, with 15 bases left in between. The CDR3 spells CASRAWGLRTEAFF. The DNA of the CDR3 is TGTGCCAGCAGAGCTTGGGGGCTGCGCACTGAAGCTTTCTTT.

This clone appeared a single time. The chain joins TRBV2 to TRBJ2-1, with 11 nucleotides matching TRBD2. The CDR3 runs to 15 residues. J lost 9 bases, V lost 5 bases, and 9 bases had no gene match. Germline CDR1 is SNHLY and CDR2 is FYNNEI. CDR3 amino acids: CASSKDSLAGGEQFF. The CDR3 nucleotides are TGTGCCAGCAGTAAAGACTCCCTAGCGGGAGGTGAGCAGTTCTTC.

Only a few counts were recorded for this clone. The chain links TRBV9 to TRBJ1-4; D perhaps matches TRBD1 (5 bases). V was shortened by 1 base and J by 5 bases, with 12 bases between the two germline ends. Germline CDR1 and CDR2: SGDLS and YYNGEE. The CDR3 is made up of 15 amino acids. DNA for the CDR3: TGTGCCAGCAGCGTAAGGGCAGGGTGGAATGAAAAACTGTTTTTT. It codes for CASSVRAGWNEKLFF.

The chain uses TRBV5-1 and TRBJ1-4, with D unclear. Per germline, CDR1 SGHRS and CDR2 YFSETQ. The ends were cut back, 2 bases at V and 3 bases at J, with 11 bases in the middle. This CDR3 comprises 15 residues. This chain's CDR3 is CASSFGSRANEKLFF. The CDR3 DNA sequence: TGCGCCAGCAGCTTCGGGTCAAGGGCTAATGAAAAACTGTTTTTT.

The V gene is TRBV18, the J gene TRBJ1-3; no firm D call. The V gene lost 8 bases and the J gene lost 0 bases, with 8 bases spanning the gap. Germline lookup yields CDR1 KGHSH and CDR2 LQKENI. This CDR3 has 13 amino acids. The CDR3 sequence is CASLQSSGNTIYF. The DNA for the CDR3 is TGTGCCAGCCTACAGAGCTCTGGAAACACCATATATTTT.